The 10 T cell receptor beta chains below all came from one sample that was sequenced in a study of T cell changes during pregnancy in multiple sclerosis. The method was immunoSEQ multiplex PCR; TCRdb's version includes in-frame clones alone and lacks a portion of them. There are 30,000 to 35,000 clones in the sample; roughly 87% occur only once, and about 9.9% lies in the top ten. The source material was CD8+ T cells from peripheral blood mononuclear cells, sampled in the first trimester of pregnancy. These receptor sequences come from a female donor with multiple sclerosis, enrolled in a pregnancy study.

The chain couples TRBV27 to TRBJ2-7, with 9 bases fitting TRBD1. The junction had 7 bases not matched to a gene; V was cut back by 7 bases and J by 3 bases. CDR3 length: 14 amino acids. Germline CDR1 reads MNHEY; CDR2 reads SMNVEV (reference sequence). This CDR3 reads CASTRTGAYYEQYF. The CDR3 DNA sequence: TGTGCCAGCACCCGGACAGGGGCTTACTACGAGCAGTACTTC.

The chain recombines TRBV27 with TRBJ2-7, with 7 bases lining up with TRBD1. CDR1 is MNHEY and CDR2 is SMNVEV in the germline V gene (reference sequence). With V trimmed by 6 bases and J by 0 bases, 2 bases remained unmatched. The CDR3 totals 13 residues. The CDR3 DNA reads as TGTGCCAGCAGCTGGGACAGCTCCTACGAGCAGTACTTC. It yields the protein CASSWDSSYEQYF.

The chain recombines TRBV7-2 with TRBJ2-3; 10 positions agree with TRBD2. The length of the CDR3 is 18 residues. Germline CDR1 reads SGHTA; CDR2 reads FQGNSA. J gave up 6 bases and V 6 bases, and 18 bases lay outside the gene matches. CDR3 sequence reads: CASSEAPLAGEVGDTQYF. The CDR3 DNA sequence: TGTGCCAGCAGTGAAGCCCCCCTAGCGGGGGAAGTCGGGGATACGCAGTATTTT.

In DNA, the CDR3 is TGTGCCAGCAGTGCGGAGGGCGGCACAGATACGCAGTATTTT. As protein: CASSAEGGTDTQYF. This chain uses TRBV6-5 with TRBJ2-3; possible D gene TRBD2, 6 bases. From germline, CDR1 is MNHEY and CDR2 SVGAGI. Between the trimmed V and J ends, which lost 5 bases and 1 base, there was a span of 10 bases. This CDR3 has 14 residues.

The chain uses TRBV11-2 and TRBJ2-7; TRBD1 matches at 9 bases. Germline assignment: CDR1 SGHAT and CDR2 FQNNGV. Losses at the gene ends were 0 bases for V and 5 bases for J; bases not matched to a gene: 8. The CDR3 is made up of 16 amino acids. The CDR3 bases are TGTGCCAGCAGCTTAGAGGCCGGGACAGGGTATGACGAGCAGTACTTC. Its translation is CASSLEAGTGYDEQYF.

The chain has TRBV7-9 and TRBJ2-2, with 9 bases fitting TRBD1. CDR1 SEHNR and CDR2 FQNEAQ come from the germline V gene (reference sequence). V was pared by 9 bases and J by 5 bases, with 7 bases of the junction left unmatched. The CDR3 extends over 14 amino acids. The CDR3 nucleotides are TGTGCCAGTGACGAGACAGGGGGAACCGGGGAGCTGTTTTTT. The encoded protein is CASDETGGTGELFF.

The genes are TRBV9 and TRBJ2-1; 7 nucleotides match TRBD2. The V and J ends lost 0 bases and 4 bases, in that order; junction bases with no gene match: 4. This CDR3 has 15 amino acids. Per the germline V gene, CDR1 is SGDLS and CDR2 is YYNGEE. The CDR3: CASSVGGRGYNEQFF. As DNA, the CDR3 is TGTGCCAGCAGCGTAGGAGGGAGGGGATACAATGAGCAGTTCTTC.

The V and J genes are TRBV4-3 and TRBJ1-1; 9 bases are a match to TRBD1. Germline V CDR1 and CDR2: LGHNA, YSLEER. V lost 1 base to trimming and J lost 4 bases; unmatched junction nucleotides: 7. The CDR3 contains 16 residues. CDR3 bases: TGCGCCAGCAGCCAAGGGACAGGGGAGGTCGCCACTGAAGCTTTCTTT. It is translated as CASSQGTGEVATEAFF.

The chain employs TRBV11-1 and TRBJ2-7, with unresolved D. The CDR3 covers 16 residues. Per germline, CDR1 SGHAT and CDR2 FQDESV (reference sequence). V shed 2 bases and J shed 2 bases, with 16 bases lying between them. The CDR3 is CASSLTDQEIPYEQYF. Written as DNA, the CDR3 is TGTGCCAGCAGCTTAACCGATCAGGAAATTCCCTACGAGCAGTACTTC.

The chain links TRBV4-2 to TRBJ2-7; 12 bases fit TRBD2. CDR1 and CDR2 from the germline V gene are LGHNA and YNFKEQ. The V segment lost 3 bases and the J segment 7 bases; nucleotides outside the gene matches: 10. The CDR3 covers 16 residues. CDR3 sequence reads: CASSQEEGLAGREQYF. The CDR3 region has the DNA TGTGCCAGCAGCCAGGAAGAGGGACTAGCGGGCCGGGAGCAGTACTTC.